This T cell receptor (beta chain) was captured in a study of human T cells and chemical hapten exposure. Time point here: patch test 1, 2 weeks after DPC sensitization. The treatment is: therapeutic diphenylcyclopropenone sensitization with weekly scalp DPC. This clonotype was detected a few times. TCRdb re-analysed the RACE reads in MiXCR, keeping a single row per CDR3 protein. The sample includes about 120,000 distinct CDR3 sequences, roughly an eighth seen only once; the top ten take about 0.9%. The sample consisted of whole blood, taken in connection with sensitization to the hapten diphenylcyclopropenone (DPC). The sequence came from a man aged 18-30 years with alopecia areata. Some clones in this sample may be carry-over from other donors' samples.

The CDR3 DNA reads TGTGCCAGCAGTTTACGGGGGGATGGCTACACCTTC. This gives the protein CASSLRGDGYTF. The chain links TRBV12-3 or TRBV12-4 to TRBJ1-2; weak D call: TRBD1 (5 bases). This CDR3 contains 12 residues. V was pared by 2 bases and J by 6 bases, with 7 bases between.